These T cell receptor beta chains were read from a single sample in a study of siplizumab effects on memory and regulatory T cells. Method: immunoSEQ multiplex PCR; TCRdb's copy keeps in-frame clones and lacks some. The profile shows some 88,000 clones, 80% to 90% of them singletons. Sequencing input: CD4+ T cells sorted from blood. These receptors originate from a human donor in good health. CDR3s include the opening cysteine and the closing phenylalanine or tryptophan.

V	J	CDR3
TRBV7-3	TRBJ2-1	CASSLNPVGVYNEQFF
TRBV19	TRBJ1-2	CASSIDFNYGYTF
TRBV27	TRBJ2-5	CASSSSSGYQETQYF
TRBV6-1	TRBJ2-7	CASRQDRGPYEQYF
TRBV19	TRBJ2-2	CASSSPPGGNTGELFF
TRBV28	TRBJ1-2	CASTRGRAYGYTF
TRBV7-9	TRBJ2-3	CASTLSGLAGTQYF
TRBV7-8	TRBJ2-2	CASSGTLGPWAGELFF
TRBV6-1	TRBJ1-2	CASSEKTNYGYTF
TRBV9	TRBJ2-5	CASSVATYEQETQYF
TRBV5-1	.	CASSPRLAGGLSYEQYF
TRBV28	TRBJ2-1	CASSQLTEQFF
TRBV4-1	TRBJ2-2	CASSQPPAGAGELFF
TRBV7-6	TRBJ2-2	CASSGGDWSGGTGELFF
TRBV6-1	TRBJ2-7	CASHRTGDYEQYF
TRBV4-2	TRBJ1-2	CASSHSAGGSYGYTF
TRBV9	TRBJ2-3	CASSVVGTSGTDTQYF
TRBV5-7	TRBJ2-1	CASSLYGGGGLSSYNEQFF
TRBV28	TRBJ2-7	CASSSAGTYEQYF
TRBV28	TRBJ2-6	CASSLSGANVLTF
TRBV5-6	TRBJ2-1	CASSPRRDRGSNEQFF
TRBV11-2	TRBJ2-1	CASSLDIGGRRNYNEQFF
TRBV5-1	TRBJ2-5	CASSRAKEETQYF
TRBV14	TRBJ2-1	CASSSRWEGDNEQFF
TRBV30	TRBJ2-2	CAWSVRTANTGELFF
TRBV28	TRBJ2-7	CASTGDGSYEQYF
TRBV6-6	TRBJ2-7	CASSYQTYEQYF
TRBV27	TRBJ1-5	CASREGIQGQPQHF
TRBV28	TRBJ2-7	CASAPGLAYEQYF
TRBV5-1	TRBJ2-2	CASSLVAGVYTGELFF
TRBV5-1	TRBJ2-1	CASSLDGVGGGNEQFF
TRBV5-6	TRBJ2-3	CASSSLSGGTDTQYF
TRBV6-1	TRBJ1-6	CASRATGDSPLHF
TRBV4-2	TRBJ1-1	CASSHIGARDTEAFF
TRBV5-1	TRBJ2-3	CASSYPHGRRASTDTQYF
TRBV19	TRBJ1-2	CASSMVRGRNGYTF
TRBV7-9	TRBJ1-2	CASSQDHYGYTF
TRBV19	TRBJ2-1	CASRSLNNEQFF
TRBV30	TRBJ1-1	CAWSVFNGNTEAFF
TRBV4-1	TRBJ2-1	CASSQASTSGWNNEQFF
TRBV5-8	TRBJ2-7	CASSLVGVSSYEQYF
TRBV27	TRBJ2-6	CASRPSGANVLTF
TRBV6-5	TRBJ1-1	CASISLQGARTEAFF
TRBV30	TRBJ1-5	CAWSVGYGGDQPQHF
TRBV19	TRBJ1-3	CASRTDRSGNTIYF
TRBV6-5	TRBJ1-1	CASEQGQNTEAFF
TRBV9	TRBJ2-1	CASSSGRATYNEQFF
TRBV12-5	TRBJ1-5	CASGLGGYQPQHF
TRBV6-4	TRBJ2-3	CASSVLFTDTQYF
TRBV20-1	TRBJ2-1	CSAPLSGMQFF
TRBV19	TRBJ2-1	CASTDNNEQFF
TRBV29-1	TRBJ2-3	CSVESVKLTDTQYF
TRBV6-1	TRBJ2-3	CASRSPGADTQYF
TRBV5-4	TRBJ2-1	CASSMGLAGGIYNEQFF
TRBV27	TRBJ2-3	CASSARDTQYF